The entry below gives a single T cell receptor beta chain sequence along with its context. This entry comes from a study of shared clonotypes between healthy human individuals. CD45RO-negative, CCR7-selected cells formed the naive CD8 fraction, which excluded terminally differentiated effector memory CD45RA+ cells. In the sorted-subset replicate PCRs, 200 ng DNA, 25,000 to 35,000 T cell genomes, was used. Sequencing was performed with immunoSEQ multiplex PCR; in TCRdb, only in-frame clones are kept and a portion is missing. The sample gives just over 2,000,000 clones, roughly 95% of which show up once; roughly 1.1% is in the top ten. Material: naive CD8+ T cells sorted from blood. This receptor was obtained from a man aged 18 to 35 in good health.

CDR3 region: CASSYYRDTDTQYF. The CDR3, as DNA: TGTGCCAGCAGTTATTACCGGGACACAGATACGCAGTATTTT. The gene calls are TRBV6-5 and TRBJ2-3, with D perhaps TRBD2 (5 bases). V lost 3 bases and J lost 2, with 9 bases in between. Looked up from germline, CDR1 is MNHEY and CDR2 is SVGAGI. The CDR3 is 14 amino acids.